The text below deals with one T cell receptor beta chain. Here immunoSEQ multiplex PCR was the method, and the copy in TCRdb shows in-frame clones only, minus some. The sample holds approximately 91,000 clones, about nine tenths seen once. This sample is drawn from a study of identifying expanded T cells in peripheral blood. The sequence derives from a person aged 18 to 75 in good health. What was sequenced was blood.

CDR3 sequence (DNA): TGTGCCAGCAGCTTGGGTCTACAGGGAGAGACCCAGTACTTC. This sequence encodes CASSLGLQGETQYF. V gene TRBV5-4 combines with J gene TRBJ2-5, with D tentatively TRBD1 (6 bases). Germline lookup yields CDR1 SGHNT and CDR2 YYREEE (reference sequence). Trimming took 0 bases from V and 4 from J, leaving 10 bases between them. There are 14 residues in the CDR3.